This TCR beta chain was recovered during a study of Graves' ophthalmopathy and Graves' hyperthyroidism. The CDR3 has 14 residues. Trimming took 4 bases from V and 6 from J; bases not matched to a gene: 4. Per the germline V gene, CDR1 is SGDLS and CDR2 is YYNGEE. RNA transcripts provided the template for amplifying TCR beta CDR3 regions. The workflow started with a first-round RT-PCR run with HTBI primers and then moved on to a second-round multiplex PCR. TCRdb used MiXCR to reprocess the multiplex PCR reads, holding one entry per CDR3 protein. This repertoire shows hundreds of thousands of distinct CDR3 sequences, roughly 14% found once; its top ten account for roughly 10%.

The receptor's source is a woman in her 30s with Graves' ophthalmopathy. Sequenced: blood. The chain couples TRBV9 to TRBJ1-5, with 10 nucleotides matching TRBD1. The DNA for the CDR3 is TGTGCCAGCAGCCGAGACAGGGGGCCTCAGCCCCAGCATTTT. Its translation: CASSRDRGPQPQHF.